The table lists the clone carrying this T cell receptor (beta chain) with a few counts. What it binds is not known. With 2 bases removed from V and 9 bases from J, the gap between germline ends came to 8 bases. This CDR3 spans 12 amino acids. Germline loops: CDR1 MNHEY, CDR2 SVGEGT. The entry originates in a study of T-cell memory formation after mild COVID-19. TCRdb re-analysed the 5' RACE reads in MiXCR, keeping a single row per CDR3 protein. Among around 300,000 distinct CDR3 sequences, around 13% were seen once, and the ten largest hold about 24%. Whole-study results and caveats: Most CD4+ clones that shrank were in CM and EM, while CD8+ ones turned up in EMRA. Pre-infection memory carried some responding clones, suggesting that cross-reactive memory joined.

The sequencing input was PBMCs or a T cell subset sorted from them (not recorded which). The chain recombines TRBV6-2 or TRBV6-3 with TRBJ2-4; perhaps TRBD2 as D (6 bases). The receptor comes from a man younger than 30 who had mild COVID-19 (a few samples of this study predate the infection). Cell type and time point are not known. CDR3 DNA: TGTGCCAGCAGTTACAGGGGAGGCATTCAGTACTTC. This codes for CASSYRGGIQYF.